The TCR beta chain under discussion was sequenced for a study of PD-1 blockade in classical Hodgkin lymphoma. Findings and limits, study-wide: At baseline, newly diagnosed patients reportedly showed less TCR diversity than healthy donors. It was CD4+ TCR diversity, not CD8+, that rose significantly by C4D1.

Clones were sequenced by immunoSEQ multiplex PCR, and TCRdb holds only the in-frame ones, with some missing. The top ten clones hold roughly 0.75% of a sample with fewer than 35,000 clones, under 90% of them seen once. Germline values: CDR1 MNHEY, CDR2 SVGAGI. The length of the CDR3 is 11 residues. V lost 6 bases, J lost 9 bases, and 9 bases lay in between. This clone was recorded a few times. Its antigen is not known. Time point reported: cycle 4 day 1 (C4D1), after 6 weeks of nivolumab. Each patient experienced a relapse that followed autologous stem cell transplantation, and brentuximab vedotin exposure varied. Starting with thawed PBMCs, CD4+ T cells were purified by magnetic negative selection.

The sample here was CD4+ T cells from blood, taken before the fourth cycle of nivolumab. This chain links TRBV6-5 with TRBJ2-1; D is tentatively TRBD1 or TRBD2 (5 bases each). This receptor was taken from a human donor with classical Hodgkin lymphoma. The CDR3 DNA reads TGTGCCAGCAGCCGGGACGGTGAGCAGTTCTTC. The encoded protein is CASSRDGEQFF.